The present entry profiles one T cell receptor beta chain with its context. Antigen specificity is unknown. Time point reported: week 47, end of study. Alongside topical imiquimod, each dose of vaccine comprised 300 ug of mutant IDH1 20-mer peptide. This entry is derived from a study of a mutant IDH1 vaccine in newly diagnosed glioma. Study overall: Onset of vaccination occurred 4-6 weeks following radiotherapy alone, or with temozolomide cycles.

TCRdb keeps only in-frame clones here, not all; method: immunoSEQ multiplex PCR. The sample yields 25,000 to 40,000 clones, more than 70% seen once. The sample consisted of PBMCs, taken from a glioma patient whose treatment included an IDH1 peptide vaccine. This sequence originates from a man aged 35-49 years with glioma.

The CDR3 loop is CATSRGLAGREQYF. The CDR3 bases are TGTGCCACCAGCAGAGGGCTAGCGGGACGGGAGCAGTACTTC. The chain combines TRBV15 with TRBJ2-5; 9 bases agree with TRBD2. The germline gives CDR1 LNHNV, CDR2 YYDKDF (reference sequence). J gave up 11 bases and V 1 base, and 8 bases lay outside the gene matches. CDR3 length equals 14 residues.